This T cell receptor beta chain is from a study of blood T cell repertoires in COVID-19. Study as a whole: Sources were T cells, B-cell-depleted T cells, or PBMCs; the material itself was cDNA or gDNA.

As processed by the authors: By means of reference gene primer amplification, nucleated cell counts were estimated. TCRdb's copy holds only in-frame clones and misses some; the assay was immunoSEQ multiplex PCR. V and J calls plus clone size are reproduced from that table; the DNA served to infer D and trimming. The sample holds 180,000 or so clones; around 88% are singletons and the top ten take about 4.1%. Trimming removed 3 bases at V and 0 bases at J, with 4 bases between. Looked up from germline, CDR1 is KGHDR and CDR2 is SFDVKD. The CDR3 is 14 residues long. Input material: peripheral blood. The genes are TRBV24-1 and TRBJ2-2; D uncertain. The TCR comes from a woman aged 25-40 years with acute or convalescent COVID-19. The CDR3 reads CATSDPSNTGELFF. CDR3 nucleotides: TGTGCCACCAGTGATCCCTCGAACACCGGGGAGCTGTTTTTT.